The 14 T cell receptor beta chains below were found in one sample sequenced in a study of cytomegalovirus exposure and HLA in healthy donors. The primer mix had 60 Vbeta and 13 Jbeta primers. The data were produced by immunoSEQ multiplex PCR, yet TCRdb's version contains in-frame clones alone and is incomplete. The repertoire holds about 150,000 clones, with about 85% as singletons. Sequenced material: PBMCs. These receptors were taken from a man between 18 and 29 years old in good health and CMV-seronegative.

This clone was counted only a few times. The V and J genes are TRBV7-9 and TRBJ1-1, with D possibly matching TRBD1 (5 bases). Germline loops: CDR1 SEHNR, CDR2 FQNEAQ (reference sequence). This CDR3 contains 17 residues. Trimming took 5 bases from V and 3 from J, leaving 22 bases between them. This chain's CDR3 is CASSLPQGSPSHTEAFF. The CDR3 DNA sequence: TGTGCCAGCAGCCTTCCGCAGGGTAGCCCTTCACACACTGAAGCTTTCTTT.

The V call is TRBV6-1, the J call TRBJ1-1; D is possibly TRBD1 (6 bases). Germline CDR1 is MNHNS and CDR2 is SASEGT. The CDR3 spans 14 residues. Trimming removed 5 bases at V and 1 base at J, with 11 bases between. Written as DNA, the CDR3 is TGTGCCAGCAGTCCAGGGGAACCGAACACTGAAGCTTTCTTT. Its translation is CASSPGEPNTEAFF.

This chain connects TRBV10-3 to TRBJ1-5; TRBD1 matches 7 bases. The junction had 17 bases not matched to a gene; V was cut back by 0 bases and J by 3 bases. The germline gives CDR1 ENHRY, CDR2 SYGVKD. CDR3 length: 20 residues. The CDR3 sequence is CAISESLGKGRDSYNQPQHF. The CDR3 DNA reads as TGTGCCATCAGTGAGTCGCTTGGGAAGGGACGGGACAGCTACAATCAGCCCCAGCATTTT.

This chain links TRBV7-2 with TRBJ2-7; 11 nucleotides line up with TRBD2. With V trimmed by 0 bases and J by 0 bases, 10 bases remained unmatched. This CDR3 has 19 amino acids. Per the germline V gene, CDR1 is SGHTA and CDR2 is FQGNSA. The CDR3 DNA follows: TGTGCCAGCAGCTTAGCGGTTGGGGCTAGCGGGGGGTTCTCCTACGAGCAGTACTTC. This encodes CASSLAVGASGGFSYEQYF.

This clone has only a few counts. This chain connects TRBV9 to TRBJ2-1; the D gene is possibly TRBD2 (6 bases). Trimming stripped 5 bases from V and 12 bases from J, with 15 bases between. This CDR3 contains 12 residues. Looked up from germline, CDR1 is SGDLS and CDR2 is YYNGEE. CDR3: CASSQTGSRQFF. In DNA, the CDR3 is TGTGCCAGCAGTCAGACCGGGAGTAGGCAGTTCTTC.

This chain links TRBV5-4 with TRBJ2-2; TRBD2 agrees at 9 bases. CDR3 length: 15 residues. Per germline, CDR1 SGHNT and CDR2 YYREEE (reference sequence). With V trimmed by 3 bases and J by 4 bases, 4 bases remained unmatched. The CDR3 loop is CASSWMTSGTGELFF. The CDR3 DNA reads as TGTGCCAGCAGCTGGATGACTAGCGGCACCGGGGAGCTGTTTTTT.

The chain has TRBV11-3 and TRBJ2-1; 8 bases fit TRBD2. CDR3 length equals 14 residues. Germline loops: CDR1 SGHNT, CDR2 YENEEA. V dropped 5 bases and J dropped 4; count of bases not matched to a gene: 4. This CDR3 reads CASSAGGDYNEQFF. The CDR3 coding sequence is TGTGCCAGCAGCGCGGGGGGCGATTACAATGAGCAGTTCTTC.

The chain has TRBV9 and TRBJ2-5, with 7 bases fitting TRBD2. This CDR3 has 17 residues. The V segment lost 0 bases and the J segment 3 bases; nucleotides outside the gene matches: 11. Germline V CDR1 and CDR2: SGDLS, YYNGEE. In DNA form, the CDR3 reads TGTGCCAGCAGCGTAGCGGTCGGGGGGAGGGGAAAAGAGACCCAGTACTTC. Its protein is CASSVAVGGRGKETQYF.

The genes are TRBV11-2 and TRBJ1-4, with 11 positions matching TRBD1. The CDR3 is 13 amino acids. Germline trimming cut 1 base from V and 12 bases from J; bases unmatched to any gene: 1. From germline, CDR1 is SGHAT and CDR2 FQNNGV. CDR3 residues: CASSLGDRGELFF. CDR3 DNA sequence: TGTGCCAGCAGCTTAGGGGACAGGGGGGAACTGTTTTTT.

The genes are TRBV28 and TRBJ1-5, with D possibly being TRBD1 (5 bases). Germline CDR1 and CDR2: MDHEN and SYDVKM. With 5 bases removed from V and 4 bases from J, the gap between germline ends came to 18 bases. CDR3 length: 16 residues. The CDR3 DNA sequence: TGTGCCAGCAGTCTTGGCGGGATGGGGCGGAATCAGCCCCAGCATTTT. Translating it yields CASSLGGMGRNQPQHF.

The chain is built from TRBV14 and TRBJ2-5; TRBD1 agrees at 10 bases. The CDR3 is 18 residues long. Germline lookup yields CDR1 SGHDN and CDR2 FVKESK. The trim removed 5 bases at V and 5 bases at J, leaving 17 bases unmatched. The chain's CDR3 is CASSSLPGQGVSMETQYF. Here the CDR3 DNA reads TGTGCCAGCAGCTCCCTTCCAGGACAGGGGGTCTCTATGGAGACCCAGTACTTC. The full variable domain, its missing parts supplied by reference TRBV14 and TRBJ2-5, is EAGVTQFPSHSVIEKGQTVTLRCDPISGHDNLYWYRRVMGKEIKFLLHFVKESKQDESGMPNNRFLAERTGGTYSTLKVQPAELEDSGVYFCASSSLPGQGVSMETQYFGPGTRLLVL.

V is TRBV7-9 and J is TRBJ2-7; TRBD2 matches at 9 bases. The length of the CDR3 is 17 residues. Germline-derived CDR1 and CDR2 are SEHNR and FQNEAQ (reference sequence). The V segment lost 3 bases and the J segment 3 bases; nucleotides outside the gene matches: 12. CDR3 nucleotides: TGTGCCAGCAGCTTGGGCCTCCCTCAGCGGGAGGACTACGAGCAGTACTTC. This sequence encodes CASSLGLPQREDYEQYF.

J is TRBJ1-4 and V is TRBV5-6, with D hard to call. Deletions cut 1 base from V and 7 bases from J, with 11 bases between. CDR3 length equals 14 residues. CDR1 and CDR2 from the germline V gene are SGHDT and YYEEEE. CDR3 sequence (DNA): TGTGCCAGCAGCTTGTTGGAGGACGGTGAAAAACTGTTTTTT. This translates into CASSLLEDGEKLFF.

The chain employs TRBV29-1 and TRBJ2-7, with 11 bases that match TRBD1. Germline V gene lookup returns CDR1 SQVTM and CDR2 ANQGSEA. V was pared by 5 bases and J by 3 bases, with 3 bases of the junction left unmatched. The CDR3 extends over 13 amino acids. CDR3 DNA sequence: TGCAGCGTTCGGACAGGGGGCGACTACGAGCAGTACTTC. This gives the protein CSVRTGGDYEQYF.